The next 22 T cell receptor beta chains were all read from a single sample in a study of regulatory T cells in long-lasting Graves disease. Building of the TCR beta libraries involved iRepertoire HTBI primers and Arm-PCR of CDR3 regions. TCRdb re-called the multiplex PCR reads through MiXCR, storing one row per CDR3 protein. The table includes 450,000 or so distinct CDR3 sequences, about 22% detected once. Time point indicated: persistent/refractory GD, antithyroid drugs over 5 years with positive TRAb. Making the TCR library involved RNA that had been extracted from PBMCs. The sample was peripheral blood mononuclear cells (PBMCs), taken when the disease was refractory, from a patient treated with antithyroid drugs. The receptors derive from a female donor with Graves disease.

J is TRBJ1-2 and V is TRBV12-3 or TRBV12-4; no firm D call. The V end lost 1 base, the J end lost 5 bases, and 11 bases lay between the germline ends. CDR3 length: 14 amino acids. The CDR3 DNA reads TGTGCCAGCAGTTTAGAGATGGCAGCTTATGGCTACACCTTC. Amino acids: CASSLEMAAYGYTF.

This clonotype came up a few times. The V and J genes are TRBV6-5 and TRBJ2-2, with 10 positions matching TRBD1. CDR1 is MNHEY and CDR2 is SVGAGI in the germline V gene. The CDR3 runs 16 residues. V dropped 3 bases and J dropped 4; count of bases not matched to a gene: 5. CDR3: CASSYTGTGVTGELFF. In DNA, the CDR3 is TGTGCCAGCAGTTATACCGGGACAGGGGTCACCGGGGAGCTGTTTTTT.

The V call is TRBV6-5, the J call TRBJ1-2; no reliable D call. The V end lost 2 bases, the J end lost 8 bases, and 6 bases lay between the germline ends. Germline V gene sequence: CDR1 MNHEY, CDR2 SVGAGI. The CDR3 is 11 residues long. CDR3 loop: CASSYAGGYTF. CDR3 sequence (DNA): TGTGCCAGCAGTTACGCAGGAGGCTACACCTTC.

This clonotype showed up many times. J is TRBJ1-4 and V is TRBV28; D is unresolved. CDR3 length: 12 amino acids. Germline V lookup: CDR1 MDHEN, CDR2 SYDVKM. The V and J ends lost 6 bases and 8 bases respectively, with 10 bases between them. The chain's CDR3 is CASSQEPEKLFF. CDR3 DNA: TGTGCCAGCAGCCAGGAGCCCGAAAAACTGTTTTTT.

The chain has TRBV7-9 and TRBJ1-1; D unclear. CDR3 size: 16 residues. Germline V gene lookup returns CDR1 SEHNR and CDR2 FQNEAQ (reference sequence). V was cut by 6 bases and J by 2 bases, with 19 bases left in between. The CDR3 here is CASSPLYSGVNTEAFF. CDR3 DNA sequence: TGTGCCAGCAGTCCACTTTATTCCGGGGTTAACACTGAAGCTTTCTTT.

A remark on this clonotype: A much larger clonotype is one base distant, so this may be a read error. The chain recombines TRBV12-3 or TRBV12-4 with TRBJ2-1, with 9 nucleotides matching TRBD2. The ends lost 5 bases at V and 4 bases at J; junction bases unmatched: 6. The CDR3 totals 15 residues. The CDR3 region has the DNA TGTGCCAGCAGTAAGCGGGGGGTAGGATACAATGAGCAGTTCTTC. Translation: CASSKRGVGYNEQFF.

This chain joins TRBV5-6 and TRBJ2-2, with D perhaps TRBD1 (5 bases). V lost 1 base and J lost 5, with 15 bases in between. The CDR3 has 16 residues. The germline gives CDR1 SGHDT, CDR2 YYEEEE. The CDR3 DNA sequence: TGTGCCAGCAGCTTGAGGCAGGGCCTTGGTACCGGGGAGCTGTTTTTT. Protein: CASSLRQGLGTGELFF.

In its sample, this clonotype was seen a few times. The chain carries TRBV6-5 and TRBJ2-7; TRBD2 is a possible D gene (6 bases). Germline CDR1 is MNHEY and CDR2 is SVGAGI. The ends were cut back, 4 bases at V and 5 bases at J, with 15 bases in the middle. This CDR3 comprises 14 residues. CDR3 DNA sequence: TGTGCCAGCAGTTCGGGACTCCCGGGTCACGAGCAGTACTTC. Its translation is CASSSGLPGHEQYF.

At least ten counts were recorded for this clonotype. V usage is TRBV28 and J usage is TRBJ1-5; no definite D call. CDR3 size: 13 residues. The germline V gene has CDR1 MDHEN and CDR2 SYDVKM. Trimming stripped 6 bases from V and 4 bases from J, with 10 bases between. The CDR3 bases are TGTGCCAGCAGCTGGGCGGGGAATCAGCCCCAGCATTTT. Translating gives CASSWAGNQPQHF.

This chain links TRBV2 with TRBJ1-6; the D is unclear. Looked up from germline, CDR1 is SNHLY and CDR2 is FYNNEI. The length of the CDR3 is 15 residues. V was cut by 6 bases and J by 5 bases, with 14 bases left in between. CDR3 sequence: CASSPHWTNNSPLHF. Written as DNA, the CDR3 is TGTGCCAGCAGCCCACATTGGACCAATAATTCACCCCTCCACTTT.

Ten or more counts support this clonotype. The CDR3 reads CASRDFTGGSNYGYTF. CDR3 in DNA: TGTGCCAGCAGGGACTTCACAGGGGGCTCTAACTATGGCTACACCTTC. The chain employs TRBV28 and TRBJ1-2; 9 positions agree with TRBD1. Per germline, CDR1 MDHEN and CDR2 SYDVKM. Germline trimming cut 6 bases from V and 0 bases from J; bases unmatched to any gene: 8. The CDR3 length is 16 residues.

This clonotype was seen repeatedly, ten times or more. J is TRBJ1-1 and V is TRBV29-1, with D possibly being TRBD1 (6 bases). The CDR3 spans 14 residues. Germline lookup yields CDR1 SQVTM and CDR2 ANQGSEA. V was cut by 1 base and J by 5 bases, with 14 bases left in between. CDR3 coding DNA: TGCAGCGTTGAAGTAGCAGGGGTTGGGACTGAAGCTTTCTTT. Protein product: CSVEVAGVGTEAFF.

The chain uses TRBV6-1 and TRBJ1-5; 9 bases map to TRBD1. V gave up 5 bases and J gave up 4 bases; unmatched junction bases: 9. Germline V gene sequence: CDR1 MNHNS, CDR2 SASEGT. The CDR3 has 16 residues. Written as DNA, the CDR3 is TGTGCCAGCAGTCAAGAAACAGGGGGCCTAAATCAGCCCCAGCATTTT. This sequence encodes CASSQETGGLNQPQHF.

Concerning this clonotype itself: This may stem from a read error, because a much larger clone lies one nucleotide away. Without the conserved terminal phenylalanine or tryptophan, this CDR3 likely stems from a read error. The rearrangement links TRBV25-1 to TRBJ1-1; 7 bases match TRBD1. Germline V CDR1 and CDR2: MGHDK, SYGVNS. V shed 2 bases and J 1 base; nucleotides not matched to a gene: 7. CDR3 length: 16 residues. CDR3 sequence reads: CASSELRGQQNTEAFS. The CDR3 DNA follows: TGTGCCAGCAGTGAACTGAGGGGACAGCAGAACACTGAAGCTTTCTCT.

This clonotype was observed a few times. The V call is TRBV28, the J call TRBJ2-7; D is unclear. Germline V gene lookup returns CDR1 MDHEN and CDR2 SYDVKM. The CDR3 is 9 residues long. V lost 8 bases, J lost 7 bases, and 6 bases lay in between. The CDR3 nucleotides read TGTGCCAGCGGGCCAGAGCAGTACTTC. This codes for CASGPEQYF.

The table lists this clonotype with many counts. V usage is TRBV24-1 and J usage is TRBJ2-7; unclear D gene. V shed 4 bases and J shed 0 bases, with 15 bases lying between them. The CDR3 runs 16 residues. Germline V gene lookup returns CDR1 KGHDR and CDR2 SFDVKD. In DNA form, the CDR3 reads TGTGCCACCAGTGAAACGGGTACCTCGAGCTCCTACGAGCAGTACTTC. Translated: CATSETGTSSSYEQYF.

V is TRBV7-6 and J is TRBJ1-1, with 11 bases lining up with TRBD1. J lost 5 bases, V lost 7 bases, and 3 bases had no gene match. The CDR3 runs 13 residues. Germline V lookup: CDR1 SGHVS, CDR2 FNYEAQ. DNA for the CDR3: TGTGCCAGCACCGGACAGGGGGCGACTGAAGCTTTCTTT. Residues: CASTGQGATEAFF.

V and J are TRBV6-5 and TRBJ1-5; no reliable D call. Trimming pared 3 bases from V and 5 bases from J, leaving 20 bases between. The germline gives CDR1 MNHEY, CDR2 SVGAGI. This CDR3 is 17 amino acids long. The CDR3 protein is CASSYTVGKVRDQPQHF. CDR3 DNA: TGTGCCAGCAGTTATACAGTAGGCAAGGTACGCGATCAGCCCCAGCATTTT.

CDR3 region: CASSLMEADTEAFF. In DNA form, the CDR3 reads TGTGCCAGCAGCTTAATGGAAGCCGACACTGAAGCTTTCTTT. This chain connects TRBV11-3 to TRBJ1-1; D is ambiguous. The germline gives CDR1 SGHNT, CDR2 YENEEA. V gave up 2 bases and J gave up 3 bases, with 10 bases separating them. This CDR3 region has 14 residues.

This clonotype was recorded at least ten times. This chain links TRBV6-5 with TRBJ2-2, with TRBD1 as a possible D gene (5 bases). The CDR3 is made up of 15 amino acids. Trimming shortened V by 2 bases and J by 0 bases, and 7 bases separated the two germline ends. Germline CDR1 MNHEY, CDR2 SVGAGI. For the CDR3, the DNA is TGTGCCAGCAGTTACCTCAGGGCGAACACCGGGGAGCTGTTTTTT. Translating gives CASSYLRANTGELFF.

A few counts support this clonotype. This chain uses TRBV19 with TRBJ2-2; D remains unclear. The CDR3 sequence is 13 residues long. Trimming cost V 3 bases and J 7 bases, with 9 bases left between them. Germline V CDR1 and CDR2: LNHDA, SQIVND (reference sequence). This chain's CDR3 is CASSIQANGELFF. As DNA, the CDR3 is TGTGCCAGTAGTATTCAAGCGAACGGGGAGCTGTTTTTT.

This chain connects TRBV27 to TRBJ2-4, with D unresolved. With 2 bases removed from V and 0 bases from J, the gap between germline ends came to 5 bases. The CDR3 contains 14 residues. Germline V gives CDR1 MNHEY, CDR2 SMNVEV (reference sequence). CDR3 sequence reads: CASSLTEAKNIQYF. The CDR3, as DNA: TGTGCCAGCAGTTTAACGGAAGCCAAAAACATTCAGTACTTC.